This entry describes one T cell receptor (beta chain). TCRdb re-analysed the RT-PCR reads in MiXCR, keeping a single row per CDR3 protein. The table has almost 700,000 distinct CDR3 sequences, 12% to 15% seen once. Germline V gene lookup returns CDR1 SNHLY and CDR2 FYNNEI. The CDR3 runs 15 residues. Trimming shortened V by 6 bases and J by 6 bases, and 17 bases separated the two germline ends. This sequence joins TRBV2 and TRBJ2-2; D is perhaps TRBD1 or TRBD2 (6 bases each). Sequencing was done on a sample of memory CD4+ T cells from blood. This receptor was taken from a female donor in good health, serving as a healthy control. The CDR3 nucleotides read TGTGCCAGCAGCGGCGGGAATAAGGGGGCCGGGGAGCTGTTTTTT. Translated, it gives CASSGGNKGAGELFF.